The entry below gives a single T cell receptor beta chain sequence along with its context. Its antigen is unknown. This sample stems from a study of beta chain features in type 1 diabetes. Study observations and caveats: The study found moderately but significantly shorter TCRB CDR3s in all four CD4+ subsets of Type 1 diabetes patients.

Expressed TCRB transcripts were sequenced after all isolated RNA was converted to cDNA. Sequencing was performed with immunoSEQ multiplex PCR; in TCRdb, only in-frame clones are kept and a portion is missing. The data contain 200,000 to 300,000 clones, around 21% of them singletons. Germline V gives CDR1 SGHDT, CDR2 YYEEEE. The CDR3 runs to 14 residues. Trimming cost V 4 bases and J 5 bases; bases outside gene matches: 7. The V call is TRBV5-6, the J call TRBJ2-7; 9 positions agree with TRBD1. The sample was naive CD4+ T cells from blood. This TCR derives from a woman between 40 and 50 years old with type 1 diabetes. The CDR3, as DNA: TGTGCCAGCAGCCTCCGGGACAGGGTCGACGAGCAGTACTTC. Residues: CASSLRDRVDEQYF.